Listed below are T cell receptor beta chains from one sample, sequenced in a study of somatic mutations in cytotoxic T cells in rheumatoid arthritis. Clones were sequenced by immunoSEQ multiplex PCR, and TCRdb holds only the in-frame ones, with some missing. The sample shows several thousand clones, about 70% of them seen only once. Sequencing was carried out using CD8+ T cells sorted from blood. The receptors stem from a woman aged 45-65 years in good health. CDR3s include the opening cysteine and the closing phenylalanine or tryptophan. The D gene is left open where the match is weak. Clone size is shown for a subset of rows, as once, few, many or a class of expanded clone.

D	V	size	J	DNA	CDR3
TRBD1	TRBV10-3	.	TRBJ1-1	TGTGCCAGCAGCATTCAGACCGGGACAGCCACTGAAGCTTTCTTT	CASSIQTGTATEAFF
.	TRBV7-9	.	TRBJ1-1	TGTGCCAGCAGCCCCCCTTTGAACACTGAAGCTTTCTTT	CASSPPLNTEAFF
.	TRBV7-3	.	TRBJ2-1	TGTGCCAGCAGTATGCTAGTACCGGCCTCCTACAATGAGCAGTTCTTC	CASSMLVPASYNEQFF
.	TRBV9	.	TRBJ2-1	TGTGCCAGCAGCGTGACGGGGGACGTCTCCTACAATGAGCAGTTCTTC	CASSVTGDVSYNEQFF
.	TRBV11-2	few	TRBJ2-4	TGTGCCAGCAGCTTAGAGAGGGACATTCAGTACTTC	CASSLERDIQYF
.	TRBV2	.	TRBJ2-3	TGTGCCAGCAGTGATATCCGGAGCACAGATACGCAGTATTTT	CASSDIRSTDTQYF
.	TRBV15	few	TRBJ1-2	TGTGCCACCAGCAGAGATATGCCCAGGGTAACCTTGCATTATGGCTACACCTTC	CATSRDMPRVTLHYGYTF
.	TRBV4-1	few	TRBJ1-2	TGCGCCAGCAGCCAAGTACAGTCCTATGGCTACACCTTC	CASSQVQSYGYTF
TRBD2	TRBV6-1	.	TRBJ2-5	TGTGCCAGCAGTGAACTAGCGGGGGGGCAAGAGACCCAGTACTTC	CASSELAGGQETQYF
.	TRBV4-3	.	TRBJ1-1	TGCGCCAGCAGCCATCGTTCGGGGGACACTGAAGCTTTCTTT	CASSHRSGDTEAFF
.	TRBV29-1	.	TRBJ1-3	TGCAGCGTTGATCGGGGTGGAAACACCATATATTTT	CSVDRGGNTIYF
TRBD1	TRBV27	.	TRBJ2-2	TGTGCCAGCAGTTTATCGCCACAGGGGATCGGCCACGGGGAGCTGTTTTTT	CASSLSPQGIGHGELFF
TRBD2	TRBV6-5	.	TRBJ2-5	TGTGCCAGCAGTTACTCCCTAGCGGGGGCCCAAGAGACCCAGTACTTC	CASSYSLAGAQETQYF
TRBD1	TRBV18	medium-sized	TRBJ1-1	TGTGCCAGCTCAGCAGACAGGGGAGCTGAAGCTTTCTTT	CASSADRGAEAFF
.	TRBV7-8	.	TRBJ1-5	TGTGCCACCGACGGACAGATAACGGGTCAGCCCCAGCATTTT	CATDGQITGQPQHF
.	TRBV20-1	.	TRBJ2-7	TGCAGTGCTCGTCAGGGGTACGAGCAGTACTTC	CSARQGYEQYF
.	TRBV5-6	few	TRBJ2-1	TGTGCCAGCAGCTGGCGTGGGGACTTCTCCTACAATGAGCAGTTCTTC	CASSWRGDFSYNEQFF
.	TRBV6-1	.	TRBJ2-7	TGTGCCAGCAGCCCTTCCTACGAGCAGTACTTC	CASSPSYEQYF
TRBD1	TRBV19	.	TRBJ2-7	TGTGCCAGTAGTATGTCGGACAGGGTCTACGAGCAGTACTTC	CASSMSDRVYEQYF
TRBD1	TRBV7-9	.	TRBJ2-5	TGTGCCAGCAGCCCCCGGACAGGCCAAGAGACCCAGTACTTC	CASSPRTGQETQYF
.	TRBV9	few	TRBJ1-5	TGTGCCAGCAGCGGGGCGGGGGCGAGACAGCCCCAGCATTTT	CASSGAGARQPQHF
.	TRBV9	.	TRBJ2-5	TGTGCCAGCAGCGTTATGGGAGAGAACCAAGAGACCCAGTACTTC	CASSVMGENQETQYF
TRBD2	TRBV19	.	TRBJ2-1	TGTGCCAGTAGTCGTTCGACTAGCGGTCCCACGGAGTTCTTC	CASSRSTSGPTEFF
TRBD2	TRBV6-1	.	TRBJ2-2	TGTGCCAGCAGTGGTAGCGGGGGGGAATCCGGGGAGCTGTTTTTT	CASSGSGGESGELFF
.	TRBV6-6	.	TRBJ1-2	TGTGCCAGCACCTCAAGCCCAGGGTTGGGCTATGGCTACACCTTC	CASTSSPGLGYGYTF
.	TRBV11-2	.	TRBJ2-3	TGTGCCAGCAGCTTGATCGGACACCTCGGAGATACGCAGTATTTT	CASSLIGHLGDTQYF
TRBD2	TRBV4-1	.	TRBJ2-3	TGCGCCAGCAGCCAAGAATTCGCGGGGGGCAGCACAGATACGCAGTATTTT	CASSQEFAGGSTDTQYF
.	TRBV6-5	.	TRBJ2-2	TGTGCCAGCAGTTACTCACAGGGATCCGGGGAGCTGTTTTTT	CASSYSQGSGELFF
TRBD2	TRBV6-4	.	TRBJ2-3	TGTGCCAGCAGTGATTCTAGCGGCGCAGATACGCAGTATTTT	CASSDSSGADTQYF
.	TRBV27	.	TRBJ2-5	TGTGCCAGCAGTTTCTCAGGGGTCCCAGAGACCCAGTACTTC	CASSFSGVPETQYF
TRBD2	TRBV5-5	.	TRBJ2-7	TGTGCCAGCAGCCAGTTAGGGGCGGGGGGCTCCTACGAGCAGTACTTC	CASSQLGAGGSYEQYF
.	TRBV2	.	TRBJ2-7	TGTGCCAGCAGTATACAGGTGGGCCTCGAGCAGTACTTC	CASSIQVGLEQYF
TRBD1	TRBV4-1	.	TRBJ2-7	TGCGCCAGCAGCCCACAATTCCGGGACAGGAGAGCCTACGAGCAGTACTTC	CASSPQFRDRRAYEQYF
TRBD2	TRBV6-4	.	TRBJ2-3	TGTGCCAGCAGTGCTAGCGGGGGGGGCACAGATACGCAGTATTTT	CASSASGGGTDTQYF
.	TRBV6-4	few	TRBJ2-1	TGTGCCAGCAGTGAACGTGGGCATGATGAGCAGTTCTTC	CASSERGHDEQFF
.	TRBV10-2	once	TRBJ2-5	TGCGCCAGCAGTGAGTTACAGGGCCAAGAGACCCAGTACTTC	CASSELQGQETQYF
.	TRBV7-9	.	TRBJ2-2	TGTGCCAGCAGCTCACCCGGCGGGACAGATACTACCGGGGAGCTGTTTTTT	CASSSPGGTDTTGELFF
.	TRBV27	.	TRBJ2-5	TGTGCCAGCTCCAGAGGGGACATAGAGACCCAGTACTTC	CASSRGDIETQYF
.	TRBV9	.	TRBJ1-2	TGTGCCAGCAGCGGGAGTGGAAAGTTTAACTATGGCTACACCTTC	CASSGSGKFNYGYTF
.	TRBV27	.	TRBJ2-7	TGTGCCAGCAGTTTTCCGGGTAACGAGCAGTACTTC	CASSFPGNEQYF
TRBD2	TRBV13	.	TRBJ2-7	TGTGCCAGCAGCCCAGTGAGCGGGGGGGCCGGTGAGCAGTACTTC	CASSPVSGGAGEQYF
.	TRBV11-2	.	TRBJ2-3	TGTGCCAGCAGCTTAACTCAGGGGCCAGATCCAGATACGCAGTATTTT	CASSLTQGPDPDTQYF
.	TRBV6-6	.	TRBJ2-7	TGTGCCAGCAGTTACTCCCGGACTCTAAGCTCCTACGAGCAGTACTTC	CASSYSRTLSSYEQYF
.	TRBV25-1	.	TRBJ2-7	TGTGCCAGCAGTGAACCGACGGGGGAAAGCTACGAGCAGTACTTC	CASSEPTGESYEQYF
TRBD1	TRBV5-5	medium-sized	TRBJ1-3	TGTGCCAGCAGCTTGCCGGGACAGACCACTGGAAACACCATATATTTT	CASSLPGQTTGNTIYF
.	TRBV19	.	TRBJ1-4	TGTGCCAGTAGTCCGGACAGACCTAATGAAAAACTGTTTTTT	CASSPDRPNEKLFF
TRBD2	TRBV5-4	.	TRBJ2-7	TGTGCCAGCGGCCAATGGGGAGGGCCAAACGAGCAGTACTTC	CASGQWGGPNEQYF
TRBD1	TRBV4-3	few	TRBJ2-7	TGCGCCAGCAGCTACTCCGGGACAGGGGAGACGTACGAGCAGTACTTC	CASSYSGTGETYEQYF
TRBD2	TRBV7-2	once	TRBJ2-5	TGTGCCAGCAGCTTAATCGCTAGCGGGGGAGAGACCCAGTACTTC	CASSLIASGGETQYF
.	TRBV6-6	.	TRBJ1-5	TGTGCCAGCACTCCCGATGGGGGGATAGGTGAGCCCCAGCATTTT	CASTPDGGIGEPQHF
.	TRBV5-6	few	TRBJ1-2	TGTGCCAGCAGCCCCGGTGGGAGCTCCACCCTTTATGGCTACACCTTC	CASSPGGSSTLYGYTF
TRBD2	TRBV4-1	.	TRBJ2-1	TGCGCCAGCGGCTGGGGTGGGGGGGATGAGCAGTTCTTC	CASGWGGGDEQFF
.	TRBV9	.	TRBJ2-1	TGTGCCAGCAGCCCCGGCAATGAGCAGTTCTTC	CASSPGNEQFF